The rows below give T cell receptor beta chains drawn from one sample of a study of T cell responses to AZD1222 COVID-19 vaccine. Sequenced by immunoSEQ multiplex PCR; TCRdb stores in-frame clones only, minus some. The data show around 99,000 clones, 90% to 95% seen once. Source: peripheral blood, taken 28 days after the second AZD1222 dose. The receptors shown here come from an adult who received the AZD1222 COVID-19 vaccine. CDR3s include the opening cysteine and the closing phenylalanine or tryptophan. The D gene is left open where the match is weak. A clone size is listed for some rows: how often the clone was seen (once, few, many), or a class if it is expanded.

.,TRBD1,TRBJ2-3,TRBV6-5,TGTGCCAGCAGTTACTCGTCGGACAGGGCCACAGATACGCAGTATTTT,CASSYSSDRATDTQYF
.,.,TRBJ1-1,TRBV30,TGTGCCTGGAGTGTAAAGGTACCGGGGCGAACTGAAGCTTTCTTT,CAWSVKVPGRTEAFF
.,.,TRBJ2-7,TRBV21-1,TGTGCCAGCAGTAATTCGACAGGTAACTCCTACGAGCAGTACTTC,CASSNSTGNSYEQYF
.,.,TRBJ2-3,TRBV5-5,TGTGCCAGCAGCTCACTGGGGGTGGGAGATACGCAGTATTTT,CASSSLGVGDTQYF
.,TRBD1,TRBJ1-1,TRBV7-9,TGTGCCAGCAGCTTTACAGGGGAAACTGAAGCTTTCTTT,CASSFTGETEAFF
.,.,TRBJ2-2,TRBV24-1,TGTGCCACCAGTGATCCGGGTGGAACCGGGGAGCTGTTTTTT,CATSDPGGTGELFF
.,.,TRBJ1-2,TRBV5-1,TGCGCCAGCAGCATCACACAAAACTATGGCTACACCTTC,CASSITQNYGYTF
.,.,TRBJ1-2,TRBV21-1,TGTGCCAGCAGCAAACTAGGGCCTGACCTGGATGGCTACACCTTC,CASSKLGPDLDGYTF
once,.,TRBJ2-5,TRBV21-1,TGTGCCAGCAGCCCAGGGGAGGGGTACCAAGAGACCCAGTACTTC,CASSPGEGYQETQYF
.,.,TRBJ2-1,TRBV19,TGTGCCAGTAGTATCGGACTTAGGAGCTCCTACAATGAGCAGTTCTTC,CASSIGLRSSYNEQFF